Included here is one T cell receptor (beta chain) sequence, with context. The data are from a study of CD8 T cells in Susac syndrome. V was cut by 4 bases and J by 5 bases, with 11 bases left in between. The CDR3 has 13 residues. Per germline, CDR1 LGHDT and CDR2 YNNKEL (reference sequence). RNA totalling roughly 0.5 to 1 ug underwent reverse transcription with random hexamers. TCRdb re-analysed the immunoSEQ multiplex PCR reads in MiXCR, keeping a single row per CDR3 protein. The sample includes 130,000 to 150,000 distinct CDR3 sequences, roughly 94% of them seen just once. Sequenced material: CD4+ T cells from PBMCs. The TCR comes from a human donor in good health. The chain couples TRBV3-1 to TRBJ1-1, with D unresolved. CDR3 protein: CASSPPPGTEAFF. DNA of the CDR3: TGTGCCAGCAGCCCCCCTCCGGGGACTGAAGCTTTCTTT.